The following is a T cell receptor (beta chain) sequence with its context. The specificity of this receptor is unknown. No much larger clone exists at a distance of one base, and base qualities are not known. Other DNA sequences in the sample encode the same CDR3. This sample was included in a study of shared clonotypes between healthy human individuals (dated by TCRdb to 2020 to 2021). About the full investigation: The cohort comprised a couple of women and three men aged 18 to 49 years. Per donor, three plates each were used for CD4 naive and CD4 memory, two for CD8 naive, and one for CD8 memory. The study deeply sequenced blood TCR repertoires of about 5 healthy adults to estimate repertoire size and the extent of clonotype sharing between individuals. Libraries were prepared and TCR repertoires were sequenced by different laboratories using diverse techniques, in order to increase sequencing depth and limit assay-specific biases. Between about 0.94 and 10 billion PBMCs per donor were obtained by leukapheresis. Summary of the overall study and its limitations: Clonotypes shared by all four sorted-subset donors showed higher generation probabilities than non-shared clonotypes. The small number of donors limited the genetic and exposure-history diversity represented. Naive subsets generally had larger estimated clonotype richness than memory subsets. Sampling was restricted to blood, and TCR repertoires in tissue are likely to differ from TCR repertoires in blood. When four donors were compared, the shared fraction of clonotypes was about 5% for naive CD4, 3.5% for naive CD8, 2.3% for memory CD4, and 0.35% to 0.4% for memory CD8. Pairwise subsampling led to the expectation that sequencing depth would affect the degree of clonotype sharing among donors. Rarefaction of sorted-subset datasets indicated incomplete sequencing despite the large sequencing depth.

Using the deep immunoSEQ assay, multiplex PCR amplified TCR CDR3 regions from genomic DNA. Extracted genomic DNA from each cell subset was distributed evenly across all wells of several immunoSEQ 96-well plates, and each plate was treated as a replicate. For sorted subsets, about 210 ng of genomic DNA, equivalent to about 30,000 T cell genomes, went into each replicate PCR. Purified libraries were quantified with a Qubit 3.0 fluorometer, sized on a Bioanalyzer 2100, and re-quantified with the KAPA Library Quantification kit. Every immunoSEQ 96-well plate was sequenced on a dedicated single-read 150-cycle Illumina NextSeq 550 flow cell. As for how the authors treated the data: Because the immunoSEQ output held only junctional sequences and lacked quality scores, the filtering could not match the filtering applied to full-length reads. Sequences were annotated with PyIR, a Python wrapper for IgBLAST v1.9, and V/J genes and CDR3 were assigned using IMGT germline references. Reads with weak V/J assignments (E-value above 1e-6), missing CDR3, stop codons, out-of-frame junctions, or ambiguous translated residues were removed. V3J clonotypes were defined as sequences sharing the same inferred V gene, J gene, and CDR3 amino acid sequence. Percentage overlap between repertoires was calculated by dividing the number of shared unique clonotypes by the size of the smaller repertoire. RTK rarefaction, the Chao1 estimator, and Recon v2.1 estimates of unobserved clonotypes were used to assess repertoire richness. Generation probabilities for all TCRbeta clonotypes obtained by the gDNA method from a handful of donors were computed using OLGA. Held by TCRdb, this immuneACCESS table contains in-frame sequences only and omits some clones. Under half of the omission traces to an unresolved V gene where checked; the cause of the rest is unknown. V and J calls and clone size are as listed in that table; D and trimming were resolved from the DNA. The sample profile shows under 2.5 million clones; around 93% of them were found once. 0.37% of the sample comes from the top ten.

Healthy HIV-negative adults with no recently reported acute infections or vaccinations were included as donors. Every donor was a Caucasian adult living in Nashville, Tennessee, USA. Magnetic negative selection was used to enrich CD4+ T cells, after which naive cells were positively selected on CD45RA and the negative fraction became the memory subset. Blood was collected by leukapheresis, and PBMCs were isolated by Ficoll-Histopaque density gradient centrifugation and then cryopreserved in liquid nitrogen vapor phase. Analytical flow cytometry was used to check the purity and quantity of every magnetically sorted T cell population. Each sorted fraction had its genomic DNA isolated and then quantified by UV absorbance on a Nanodrop 2000c. The TCR was taken from a young man in good health. Some clones in this sample may be carry-over from other donors' samples. What was sequenced was naive CD4+ T cells from PBMCs. This sample's cell subset or site label indicates: CD45RA+ positively selected.

The nucleotide sequence is given as TGTGCCAGCAGCTTAGCAGGGGAGCTGTTTTTT. Translated, it gives CASSLAGELFF. The chain is made from TRBV7-9 and TRBJ2-2; too little of a D gene remains to name it. The CDR3 holds 11 amino acids from the cysteine to the phenylalanine. CDR3 DNA only is kept here, 33 bases in frame from base 1. Deletion took 0 bases off V and 8 bases off J, with a span of 1 base between the germline ends. The germline V gene (reference sequence) specifies SEHNR as CDR1 and FQNEAQ as CDR2.